The 21 T cell receptor beta chains listed next were all sequenced from one sample in a study of PD-L1 blockade in urothelial cancer. Method: immunoSEQ multiplex PCR; TCRdb's copy keeps in-frame clones and lacks some. The sample lists 45,000 to 60,000 clones, around 83% occurring once. The time point denotes: pretreatment peripheral blood. The sequencing here drew on PBMCs, taken around atezolizumab (anti-PD-L1) treatment. The receptor source for this set is a man over 45 with urothelial cancer.

The chain employs TRBV9 and TRBJ1-1, with D possibly matching TRBD1 (5 bases). V was shortened by 3 bases and J by 5 bases, with 14 bases between the two germline ends. CDR1 and CDR2 (germline): SGDLS, YYNGEE. This CDR3 comprises 14 residues. This CDR3 is CASSGHRGRTEAFF. In DNA, the CDR3 is TGTGCCAGCAGCGGACATAGGGGCCGTACTGAAGCTTTCTTT.

The rearrangement links TRBV6-6 to TRBJ2-7; D may be TRBD2 (5 bases). The CDR3 consists of 15 residues. Germline loops: CDR1 MNHNY, CDR2 SVGAGI (reference sequence). V was pared by 7 bases and J by 2 bases, with 18 bases between. The CDR3 protein is CASIDEGEPPYEQYF. The CDR3 nucleotides read TGTGCCAGCATCGACGAGGGAGAACCCCCCTACGAGCAGTACTTC.

This clone was counted only a few times. The CDR3 DNA sequence: TGCAGTGCTTACAAGAACACTGAAGCTTTCTTT. It yields the protein CSAYKNTEAFF. The rearrangement joins TRBV20-1 to TRBJ1-1; D call uncertain. Trimming removed 5 bases at V and 1 base at J, with 5 bases between. Germline V gene lookup returns CDR1 DFQATT and CDR2 SNEGSKA (reference sequence). The CDR3 contains 11 residues.

The chain employs TRBV5-1 and TRBJ2-3; 11 bases are a match to TRBD2. CDR1 is SGHRS and CDR2 is YFSETQ in the germline V gene. This CDR3 is 15 amino acids long. Unmatched junction bases numbered 2, after V lost 3 bases and J lost 2 bases. CDR3 residues: CASSSGLAVTDTQYF. CDR3 DNA: TGCGCCAGCAGCTCGGGACTAGCGGTCACAGATACGCAGTATTTT.

This clone was picked up one time. This chain links TRBV7-6 with TRBJ1-1; D may be TRBD1 (5 bases). The CDR3 sequence is 13 residues long. The V gene lost 5 bases and the J gene lost 5 bases, with 12 bases spanning the gap. Germline values: CDR1 SGHVS, CDR2 FNYEAQ. CDR3 protein: CASSPGSGTEAFF. In DNA, the CDR3 is TGTGCCAGCAGCCCAGGATCAGGGACTGAAGCTTTCTTT.

The rearrangement links TRBV5-4 to TRBJ2-2; D is possibly TRBD1 (5 bases). The CDR3 length is 15 residues. CDR1 is SGHNT, CDR2 YYREEE, per germline (reference sequence). Trimming removed 6 bases from V and 7 bases from J, with 19 bases in between. CDR3 amino acids: CASTPRPGIGGELFF. The CDR3 DNA reads TGTGCCAGCACCCCCCGCCCAGGGATCGGCGGGGAGCTGTTTTTT.

The rearrangement links TRBV27 to TRBJ2-7; D perhaps matches TRBD1 (6 bases). V was shortened by 5 bases and J by 5 bases, with 22 bases between the two germline ends. The CDR3 consists of 16 residues. CDR1 and CDR2 (germline): MNHEY, SMNVEV (reference sequence). For the CDR3, the DNA is TGTGCCAGCAGTCGTCGCCCCCCGGCAGGGGTCCACGAGCAGTACTTC. Its protein product is CASSRRPPAGVHEQYF.

The chain is built from TRBV15 and TRBJ2-1; 14 positions agree with TRBD2. The CDR3 runs 17 residues. V was clipped by 6 bases and J by 6 bases; unmatched bases: 10. Germline values: CDR1 LNHNV, CDR2 YYDKDF (reference sequence). The CDR3 here is CATRYALGLAGGNEQFF. Here the CDR3 DNA reads TGTGCCACCAGGTACGCGTTAGGACTAGCGGGAGGCAATGAGCAGTTCTTC.

A note on this clone: This sample also contains other DNA sequences that code for the same CDR3. V and J are TRBV5-6 and TRBJ2-1; 7 nucleotides align to TRBD2. Per the germline V gene, CDR1 is SGHDT and CDR2 is YYEEEE. This CDR3 is 15 amino acids long. V lost 1 base, J lost 6 bases, and 7 bases stayed unmatched. CDR3: CASSLRAGGINEQFF. CDR3 in DNA: TGTGCCAGCAGCTTGCGGGCCGGGGGGATCAATGAGCAGTTCTTC.

This clone was found once. The V call is TRBV19, the J call TRBJ1-2; no clear D. CDR1 is LNHDA and CDR2 is SQIVND in the germline V gene (reference sequence). V lost 8 bases to trimming and J lost 7 bases, with 14 bases between them. The CDR3 has 12 residues. This CDR3 is CASFSVYGGYTF. As DNA, the CDR3 is TGTGCCAGTTTTTCTGTCTATGGTGGCTACACCTTC.

The chain carries TRBV4-1 and TRBJ1-4, with 7 bases that match TRBD1. The germline gives CDR1 MGHRA, CDR2 YSYEKL. V gave up 4 bases and J gave up 8 bases; unmatched junction bases: 10. This CDR3 contains 15 residues. The CDR3 loop is CASSPTDRVREKLFF. The CDR3 nucleotides are TGCGCCAGCAGCCCGACCGACAGGGTGAGGGAAAAACTGTTTTTT.

This clone turned up a few times. V gene TRBV19 combines with J gene TRBJ1-5; 12 positions agree with TRBD1. CDR3 length equals 14 residues. V shed 6 bases and J 6 bases; nucleotides not matched to a gene: 3. The germline V gene encodes CDR1 LNHDA and CDR2 SQIVND (reference sequence). The CDR3 DNA sequence: TGTGCCAGTAGGGGGACAGGGGGCTCTCAGCCCCAGCATTTT. As protein: CASRGTGGSQPQHF.

This clone showed up just once. The rearrangement uses TRBV6-5 and TRBJ1-2; the D gene is possibly TRBD1 (6 bases). Germline V gene data show CDR1 as MNHEY and CDR2 as SVGAGI. V shed 2 bases and J shed 8 bases, with 18 bases lying between them. The CDR3 runs to 15 residues. In nucleotides, the CDR3 is TGTGCCAGCAGTTACGCGGACAGTTCCTATGAGGGCTACACCTTC. Amino acid sequence: CASSYADSSYEGYTF.

The chain is built from TRBV5-4 and TRBJ2-5; TRBD2 matches at 9 bases. The V gene end was trimmed by 2 bases and the J gene end by 4 bases; junction bases not matched to a gene: 3. The CDR3 runs 14 residues. Germline V gene data show CDR1 as SGHNT and CDR2 as YYREEE (reference sequence). CDR3 protein: CASSFGTSPETQYF. The DNA of the CDR3 is TGTGCCAGCAGCTTCGGGACTAGCCCAGAGACCCAGTACTTC.

The chain joins TRBV6-5 to TRBJ2-7, with D perhaps matching TRBD1 (6 bases). From germline, CDR1 is MNHEY and CDR2 SVGAGI. Trimming left V 6 bases short and J 4 bases short, with 16 bases between. The CDR3 sequence is 14 residues long. CDR3 nucleotides: TGTGCCAGCAGGCAACTACAGGGCCCGTACGAGCAGTACTTC. Its translation is CASRQLQGPYEQYF.

The rearrangement uses TRBV6-5 and TRBJ1-3, with TRBD1 matching 8 bases. V was clipped by 6 bases and J by 4 bases; unmatched bases: 5. The CDR3 extends over 14 amino acids. Per the germline V gene, CDR1 is MNHEY and CDR2 is SVGAGI. DNA for the CDR3: TGTGCCAGCAGAACGACAGGGGTAGGAAACACCATATATTTT. Its protein is CASRTTGVGNTIYF.

The J gene is TRBJ1-4, the V gene TRBV7-9; 11 nucleotides match TRBD1. CDR1 is SEHNR and CDR2 is FQNEAQ in the germline V gene (reference sequence). Unmatched junction bases numbered 10, after V lost 6 bases and J lost 7 bases. The CDR3 is made up of 16 amino acids. CDR3 region: CASSSGTGGVREKLFF. The CDR3 DNA is TGTGCCAGCAGTTCCGGGACAGGGGGAGTTCGTGAAAAACTGTTTTTT.

The count of this clone is one. The chain employs TRBV19 and TRBJ1-2; TRBD1 matches 7 bases. The CDR3 covers 12 residues. Germline CDR1 is LNHDA and CDR2 is SQIVND (reference sequence). With 8 bases clipped from V and 2 bases from J, the junction kept 2 bases outside the gene matches. For the CDR3, the DNA is TGTGCCAGTGGGGACAGAAACTATGGCTACACCTTC. Translating gives CASGDRNYGYTF.

The chain is built from TRBV30 and TRBJ2-3, with 7 bases lining up with TRBD2. Germline CDR1 and CDR2: GTSNPN and SVGIG (reference sequence). V gave up 3 bases and J gave up 2 bases; unmatched junction bases: 5. This CDR3 comprises 14 residues. The CDR3 coding sequence is TGTGCCTGGAGGGCGGGGGTGCCCACAGATACGCAGTATTTT. Its protein product is CAWRAGVPTDTQYF.

The chain carries TRBV5-4 and TRBJ2-1, with 10 positions matching TRBD2. The V segment lost 0 bases and the J segment 8 bases; nucleotides outside the gene matches: 5. Germline V lookup: CDR1 SGHNT, CDR2 YYREEE (reference sequence). The CDR3 contains 15 residues. The CDR3, as DNA: TGTGCCAGCAGCTTGGGCCAGCGGGAGGGGTATGAGCAGTTCTTC. Residues: CASSLGQREGYEQFF.

The chain carries TRBV4-1 and TRBJ2-3, with TRBD1 matching over 7 bases. V dropped 2 bases and J dropped 5; count of bases not matched to a gene: 13. CDR3 length: 17 residues. Looked up from germline, CDR1 is MGHRA and CDR2 is YSYEKL. Here the CDR3 reads CASSQSGLRQGIDTQYF. CDR3 coding DNA: TGCGCCAGCAGCCAAAGTGGCCTGAGACAGGGAATAGATACGCAGTATTTT.